Shown below are 30 T cell receptor beta chains from a single sample sequenced in a study of cytomegalovirus exposure and HLA in healthy donors. PCR was performed using 60 Vbeta and 13 Jbeta primers. TCRdb's copy holds only in-frame clones and misses some; the assay was immunoSEQ multiplex PCR. The profile shows about 160,000 clones, 82% of them singletons. The specimen was PBMCs. Source of these receptors: a girl aged 2 to 9 in good health and CMV-seropositive.

V is TRBV10-2 and J is TRBJ2-7; the D gene is possibly TRBD2 (6 bases). The germline CDR1 and CDR2 sequences are WSHSY and SAAADI. Trimming pared 2 bases from V and 4 bases from J, leaving 12 bases between. The CDR3 covers 14 residues. The CDR3 sequence is CASSEVSGGYEQYF. DNA for the CDR3: TGCGCCAGCAGTGAGGTTAGCGGCGGGTACGAGCAGTACTTC.

This sequence joins TRBV7-3 and TRBJ2-7; no clear D. Trimming took off 2 bases at V and 8 bases at J, with 13 bases between the two ends. In germline, CDR1 is SGHTA, CDR2 FQGTGA. The CDR3 loop spans 13 amino acids. CDR3 region: CASSLAVSKQQYF. The CDR3 DNA reads as TGTGCCAGCAGCTTAGCCGTTTCCAAGCAGCAGTACTTC.

The chain combines TRBV6-1 with TRBJ2-7, with D hard to call. Germline values: CDR1 MNHNS, CDR2 SASEGT. The CDR3 contains 13 residues. With 3 bases removed from V and 4 bases from J, the gap between germline ends came to 10 bases. The CDR3 loop is CASSEVLEYEQYF. The CDR3, as DNA: TGTGCCAGCAGTGAGGTTTTGGAGTACGAGCAGTACTTC.

V and J are TRBV9 and TRBJ2-1; D gene uncertain. Trimming stripped 0 bases from V and 3 bases from J, with 4 bases between. Germline assignment: CDR1 SGDLS and CDR2 YYNGEE. The CDR3 is 13 residues long. The CDR3 DNA follows: TGTGCCAGCAGCGTAGGTAGCTACAATGAGCAGTTCTTC. Encoded protein: CASSVGSYNEQFF.

V gene TRBV29-1 combines with J gene TRBJ1-1, with a possible D match to TRBD1 (5 bases). Germline V gene data show CDR1 as SQVTM and CDR2 as ANQGSEA. V lost 4 bases and J lost 6, with 12 bases in between. This CDR3 contains 12 residues. In DNA, the CDR3 is TGCAGCGTTGGTCAGGGATCTTCTGAAGCTTTCTTT. It is translated as CSVGQGSSEAFF.

DNA of the CDR3: TGCGCCAGCAGCCAAGGGAGCGGGAGAAGGAGGACCGGGGAGCTGTTTTTT. Translation gives CASSQGSGRRRTGELFF. The genes are TRBV4-1 and TRBJ2-2; 8 nucleotides align to TRBD2. The germline CDR1 and CDR2 sequences are MGHRA and YSYEKL. V gave up 1 base and J gave up 5 bases; unmatched junction bases: 9. CDR3 size: 17 residues.

The chain is built from TRBV6-1 and TRBJ2-5; TRBD1 agrees at 8 bases. Per the germline V gene, CDR1 is MNHNS and CDR2 is SASEGT. The V and J ends lost 6 bases and 3 bases, in that order; junction bases with no gene match: 0. The CDR3 is made up of 12 amino acids. Written as DNA, the CDR3 is TGTGCCAGCAGACAGGGGGAAGAGACCCAGTACTTC. As protein: CASRQGEETQYF.

The chain employs TRBV5-1 and TRBJ1-2, with D possibly being TRBD1 (6 bases). The CDR3 is made up of 16 amino acids. Trimming removed 2 bases from V and 4 bases from J, with 18 bases in between. Germline CDR1 and CDR2: SGHRS and YFSETQ. The CDR3 loop reads CASSLGAGASLYGYTF. The DNA of the CDR3 is TGCGCCAGCAGCTTAGGGGCGGGGGCGTCCCTCTATGGCTACACCTTC.

The chain links TRBV7-9 to TRBJ2-7; 11 nucleotides line up with TRBD2. After removal of 5 bases from V and 0 bases from J, the junction contained 6 bases not matched to a gene. CDR1 is SEHNR, CDR2 FQNEAQ, per germline (reference sequence). The CDR3 is made up of 16 amino acids. CDR3 protein: CASSHTSGSYSYEQYF. CDR3 coding DNA: TGTGCCAGCAGCCACACTAGCGGGAGTTACTCCTACGAGCAGTACTTC.

CDR3 bases: TGTGCCAGCAGCTACGGGACATCCCCCGGGGAGCTGTTTTTT. It encodes CASSYGTSPGELFF. The chain couples TRBV7-3 to TRBJ2-2; possible D gene TRBD1, 6 bases. The CDR3 is made up of 14 amino acids. The germline V gene encodes CDR1 SGHTA and CDR2 FQGTGA. V was clipped by 4 bases and J by 6 bases, with 12 bases between them.

The gene calls are TRBV10-2 and TRBJ2-7; the match to TRBD1 covers 7 bases. Germline CDR1 and CDR2: WSHSY and SAAADI. This CDR3 region has 13 residues. With V trimmed by 7 bases and J by 6 bases, 9 bases remained unmatched. The DNA of the CDR3 is TGCGCCAGCAAAGGACAGGCCATGACCGAGCAGTACTTC. Its translation is CASKGQAMTEQYF.

This clone was observed a single time. The rearrangement uses TRBV18 and TRBJ2-1, with TRBD1 matching 11 bases. The germline V gene has CDR1 KGHSH and CDR2 LQKENI. CDR3 length: 14 residues. The junction had 3 bases not matched to a gene; V was cut back by 5 bases and J by 6 bases. The CDR3 sequence is CASSFGTGGNEQFF. CDR3 sequence (DNA): TGTGCCAGCTCATTCGGGACAGGGGGCAATGAGCAGTTCTTC.

The chain has TRBV20-1 and TRBJ1-1; D may be TRBD1 (6 bases). Per the germline V gene, CDR1 is DFQATT and CDR2 is SNEGSKA (reference sequence). V dropped 4 bases and J dropped 10 bases, with 13 bases sitting between them. There are 11 residues in the CDR3. The CDR3 nucleotides read TGCAGTGCTAAGCAGGGGCGCGTAGCTTTCTTT. Protein: CSAKQGRVAFF.

The chain recombines TRBV10-3 with TRBJ1-1, with D possibly TRBD1 on 6 matching bases. From germline, CDR1 is ENHRY and CDR2 SYGVKD. The ends were cut back, 3 bases at V and 8 bases at J, with 13 bases in the middle. This CDR3 comprises 13 residues. Here the CDR3 DNA reads TGTGCCATCAGTGATCCAGGGGTCAAGGAAGCTTTCTTT. Its protein is CAISDPGVKEAFF.

The chain uses TRBV5-4 and TRBJ2-3; 10 positions agree with TRBD2. The CDR3 runs to 13 residues. Trimming at V came to 5 bases and at J to 4 bases, leaving 1 base not matched to a gene. Germline CDR1 reads SGHNT; CDR2 reads YYREEE (reference sequence). The CDR3 spells CASRAGGADTQYF. CDR3 bases: TGTGCCAGCAGAGCGGGAGGGGCAGATACGCAGTATTTT.

Worth noting for this clone: Other DNA sequences from this sample encode an identical CDR3 as well. The CDR3 DNA follows: TGTGCCAGCAGTCTCCCACACTACGAGCAGTACTTC. Amino acids: CASSLPHYEQYF. The chain carries TRBV28 and TRBJ2-7; D not certain. The germline V and J ends were trimmed by 5 bases and 3 bases, with 8 bases remaining between them. The CDR3 totals 12 residues. Germline CDR1 is MDHEN and CDR2 is SYDVKM.

The chain recombines TRBV6-1 with TRBJ2-1; no firm D call. The V gene's germline CDR1 is MNHNS and CDR2 SASEGT. Trimming stripped 11 bases from V and 12 bases from J, with 26 bases between. The CDR3 contains 14 residues. CDR3 nucleotide sequence: TGTGCCTCTTTCGGGTGGCTCCCCTTCCCCCGGCAGTTCTTC. Translation gives CASFGWLPFPRQFF.

This rearrangement joins TRBV6-5 to TRBJ2-2, with D tentatively TRBD2 (6 bases). CDR3 size: 15 residues. Trimming removed 6 bases at V and 6 bases at J, with 17 bases between. Germline loops: CDR1 MNHEY, CDR2 SVGAGI. The CDR3 loop reads CASSPGLLPAGELFF. In nucleotides, the CDR3 is TGTGCCAGCAGCCCGGGACTCCTTCCGGCCGGGGAGCTGTTTTTT.

The chain combines TRBV18 with TRBJ1-5, with D maybe TRBD1 (6 bases). This CDR3 is 15 amino acids long. Germline lookup yields CDR1 KGHSH and CDR2 LQKENI. The V end lost 2 bases, the J end lost 1 base, and 9 bases lay between the germline ends. The DNA of the CDR3 is TGTGCCAGCTCACCAATGCAGGGGAGCAATCAGCCCCAGCATTTT. Its translation: CASSPMQGSNQPQHF.

This chain connects TRBV7-9 to TRBJ2-6, with a possible D match to TRBD1 (6 bases). Trimming cost V 3 bases and J 4 bases, with 10 bases left between them. The CDR3 extends over 15 amino acids. From germline, CDR1 is SEHNR and CDR2 FQNEAQ (reference sequence). The CDR3 DNA is TGTGCCAGCAGCTTTCCAGGGGCAGGGGCCAACGTCCTGACTTTC. Protein sequence: CASSFPGAGANVLTF.

The chain recombines TRBV6-4 with TRBJ2-3; a weak D match, TRBD2 (6 bases). Deletions cut 1 base from V and 0 bases from J, with 11 bases between. The CDR3 consists of 16 residues. The V gene's germline CDR1 is MRHNA and CDR2 SNTAGT. CDR3 DNA: TGTGCCAGCAGTGACTTAGCGGCCTCTAGCACAGATACGCAGTATTTT. Its protein product is CASSDLAASSTDTQYF.

This clone was observed once. The chain employs TRBV28 and TRBJ1-5, with 9 bases fitting TRBD1. V lost 5 bases, J lost 2 bases, and 10 bases stayed unmatched. The germline V gene has CDR1 MDHEN and CDR2 SYDVKM. This CDR3 has 17 amino acids. CDR3: CASSRRFRDRGNQPQHF. The CDR3 DNA reads as TGTGCCAGCAGTCGACGATTCCGGGACAGGGGCAATCAGCCCCAGCATTTT.

The chain is built from TRBV11-2 and TRBJ1-1; 10 bases align to TRBD1. The CDR3 spans 16 residues. Trimming cost V 4 bases and J 5 bases; bases outside gene matches: 10. In germline, CDR1 is SGHAT, CDR2 FQNNGV. Written as DNA, the CDR3 is TGTGCCAGCAGCTCCGGGACAGGGGAGTTGGGAACTGAAGCTTTCTTT. This gives the protein CASSSGTGELGTEAFF.

This clone has just a few counts. V is TRBV5-4 and J is TRBJ1-1; the D gene is possibly TRBD1 (5 bases). Germline CDR1 is SGHNT and CDR2 is YYREEE (reference sequence). V was clipped by 5 bases and J by 5 bases, with 16 bases between them. The CDR3 has 14 residues. For the CDR3, the DNA is TGTGCCAGCAGTAGAGCAGGGAAGGTAACTGAAGCTTTCTTT. Protein: CASSRAGKVTEAFF.

The chain recombines TRBV30 with TRBJ2-3; possible D gene TRBD1, 6 bases. From germline, CDR1 is GTSNPN and CDR2 SVGIG (reference sequence). There are 14 residues in the CDR3. Trimming took off 6 bases at V and 4 bases at J, with 17 bases between the two ends. This CDR3 is CACDPTGLPDTQYF. The CDR3 nucleotides are TGTGCCTGCGATCCGACAGGACTTCCAGATACGCAGTATTTT. The full variable domain, in which reference TRBV30 and TRBJ2-3 provide the parts outside the CDR3, is SQTIHQWPATLVQPVGSPLSLECTVEGTSNPNLYWYRQAAGRGLQLLFYSVGIGQISSEVPQNLSASRPQDRQFILSSKKLLLSDSGFYLCACDPTGLPDTQYFGPGTRLTVL.

V is TRBV9 and J is TRBJ1-4; perhaps TRBD1 as D (6 bases). Germline CDR1 and CDR2: SGDLS and YYNGEE. The germline V and J ends were trimmed by 5 bases and 0 bases, with 14 bases remaining between them. The CDR3 extends over 16 amino acids. The CDR3 sequence is CASSPGDTSTNEKLFF. The CDR3 DNA sequence: TGTGCCAGCAGTCCCGGGGACACCTCAACTAATGAAAAACTGTTTTTT.

This sequence joins TRBV19 and TRBJ1-1; D uncertain. Trimming removed 5 bases at V and 0 bases at J, with 10 bases between. Germline V gene data show CDR1 as LNHDA and CDR2 as SQIVND (reference sequence). The CDR3 totals 14 residues. The CDR3 sequence: CASSALYMNTEAFF. The CDR3 coding sequence is TGTGCCAGTAGTGCCCTATATATGAACACTGAAGCTTTCTTT.

The chain has TRBV5-1 and TRBJ1-1, with D possibly matching TRBD1 (6 bases). The CDR3 has 16 residues. The germline V gene encodes CDR1 SGHRS and CDR2 YFSETQ. V lost 0 bases to trimming and J lost 3 bases, with 15 bases between them. The CDR3 DNA is TGCGCCAGCAGCTTGGTTTGGGACACCCATCACACTGAAGCTTTCTTT. Translated: CASSLVWDTHHTEAFF.

The chain has TRBV11-2 and TRBJ2-7, with 9 bases fitting TRBD2. Germline V gene sequence: CDR1 SGHAT, CDR2 FQNNGV. The V segment lost 5 bases and the J segment 1 base; nucleotides outside the gene matches: 6. The CDR3 spans 15 residues. Written as DNA, the CDR3 is TGTGCCAGCAGCCCCGTCGGACTAGCGTCCTACGAGCAGTACTTC. Its protein is CASSPVGLASYEQYF.

The chain recombines TRBV7-3 with TRBJ2-5; TRBD2 agrees at 7 bases. CDR3 length: 13 amino acids. Trimming removed 5 bases from V and 5 bases from J; junction bases left unmatched: 5. The germline V gene has CDR1 SGHTA and CDR2 FQGTGA. CDR3 in DNA: TGTGCCAGCAGCCCAACAGCGGGGGAGACCCAGTACTTC. This gives the protein CASSPTAGETQYF.